These T cell receptor beta chains were read from a single sample in a study of PD-L1 blockade in urothelial cancer. Sequencing used immunoSEQ multiplex PCR; TCRdb keeps in-frame clones, though not all of them. The data hold about 19,000 clones, with about 86% observed a single time. Sequenced here: PBMCs, sampled around atezolizumab (anti-PD-L1) treatment. The receptors here all came from a man aged 45-65 years with urothelial cancer. Each CDR3 is given with its conserved first and last residue. Each record gives: clone size, CDR3 length, D gene, V gene, J gene, CDR3 protein, CDR3 DNA. D genes are given only for firm matches. Size is stated for part of the rows, as once, few or many counts, or as a class when the clone is expanded.

NA	14	TRBD1	TRBV29-1	TRBJ1-4	CSVETGTANEKLFF	TGCAGCGTTGAAACCGGGACAGCTAATGAAAAACTGTTTTTT
NA	14	NA	TRBV25-1	TRBJ1-3	CASSELQDFSTIYF	TGTGCCAGCAGTGAGTTACAGGATTTCAGCACCATATATTTT
NA	15	NA	TRBV19	TRBJ1-3	CASSYQGGSGNTIYF	TGTGCCAGTAGTTATCAAGGGGGCTCTGGAAACACCATATATTTT
NA	14	TRBD1	TRBV10-3	TRBJ1-2	CAISRTGPNYGYTF	TGTGCCATCAGTCGGACAGGGCCTAACTATGGCTACACCTTC
NA	15	NA	TRBV5-5	TRBJ1-2	CASSLIGVVVDGYTF	TGTGCCAGCAGCTTGATAGGGGTAGTTGTTGATGGCTACACCTTC
NA	12	TRBD1	TRBV10-3	TRBJ1-2	CAISGDRVGYTF	TGTGCCATCAGTGGCGACAGGGTTGGCTACACCTTC
NA	13	TRBD1	TRBV28	TRBJ2-7	CASSLRDRDPQYF	TGTGCCAGCAGCCTCCGGGACAGGGATCCGCAGTACTTC
NA	16	NA	TRBV5-1	TRBJ2-1	CASSWGDRDSKDEQFF	TGCGCCAGCAGCTGGGGAGACAGGGACTCTAAGGATGAGCAGTTCTTC
NA	12	NA	TRBV6-5	TRBJ2-7	CASSYQGGEQYF	TGTGCCAGCAGTTACCAGGGGGGAGAGCAGTACTTC
NA	13	NA	TRBV12-5	TRBJ1-5	CASGLGQGRPQHF	TGTGCTAGTGGTTTAGGGCAGGGCAGGCCCCAGCATTTT
NA	15	NA	TRBV7-6	TRBJ2-7	CASSQGLDSAYEQYF	TGTGCCAGCAGCCAGGGGCTGGACAGCGCCTACGAGCAGTACTTC
NA	13	TRBD1	TRBV6-1	TRBJ2-7	CASSEAGEGAQYF	TGTGCCAGCAGTGAAGCGGGAGAGGGGGCGCAGTACTTC
NA	15	NA	TRBV25-1	TRBJ1-4	CASSEKGPTNEKLFF	TGTGCCAGCAGTGAAAAGGGGCCAACTAATGAAAAACTGTTTTTT
NA	19	TRBD1	TRBV12-5	TRBJ2-5	CASGLVLVMGQGQQETQYF	TGTGCTAGTGGTTTGGTACTGGTAATGGGACAGGGGCAGCAAGAGACCCAGTACTTC
NA	16	TRBD1	TRBV30	TRBJ2-6	CACMTGQGTGANVLTF	TGTGCCTGCATGACAGGGCAAGGAACTGGGGCCAACGTCCTGACTTTC
NA	14	NA	TRBV19	TRBJ2-3	CASSIGQGTDTQYF	TGTGCCAGTAGTATAGGACAGGGCACAGATACGCAGTATTTT
NA	14	TRBD2	TRBV28	TRBJ2-7	CASRAAGASYEQYF	TGTGCCAGCAGGGCAGCGGGAGCGTCCTACGAGCAGTACTTC
NA	15	TRBD1	TRBV27	TRBJ1-1	CASSSGTGEFTEAFF	TGTGCCAGCAGTTCCGGGACAGGGGAATTTACTGAAGCTTTCTTT
NA	13	NA	TRBV11-3	TRBJ2-7	CASSSDRGGKQYF	TGTGCCAGCAGCTCCGACAGGGGAGGGAAACAGTACTTC
NA	16	TRBD2	TRBV5-1	TRBJ2-1	CASRLAGESSYNEQFF	TGCGCCAGCAGACTAGCGGGGGAGAGCTCCTACAATGAGCAGTTCTTC
few	16	NA	TRBV5-1	TRBJ2-6	CASTLQWSSGANVLTF	TGCGCCAGCACCCTCCAGTGGTCCTCTGGGGCCAACGTCCTGACTTTC
NA	16	TRBD2	TRBV19	TRBJ2-2	CASSIPQRGNTGELFF	TGTGCCAGTAGTATCCCCCAGCGGGGGAACACCGGGGAGCTGTTTTTT
NA	15	TRBD1	TRBV7-9	TRBJ2-3	CASSLRQGGTDTQYF	TGTGCCAGCAGCTTAAGACAGGGAGGCACAGATACGCAGTATTTT
few	14	TRBD2	TRBV19	TRBJ2-1	CASSYSGTLNEQFF	TGTGCCAGTAGTTATAGCGGGACCCTCAATGAGCAGTTCTTC
NA	17	TRBD1	TRBV7-6	TRBJ1-1	CASSLGWTGGRSTEAFF	TGTGCCAGCAGCTTAGGTTGGACAGGGGGCCGGAGCACTGAAGCTTTCTTT
NA	15	NA	TRBV7-7	TRBJ2-2	CASSPERKNTGELFF	TGTGCTAGCAGCCCGGAGAGAAAGAACACCGGGGAGCTGTTTTTT
few	15	NA	TRBV7-2	TRBJ2-6	CASSLRASGANVLTF	TGTGCCAGCAGCTTACGAGCCTCTGGGGCCAACGTCCTGACTTTC
NA	12	TRBD1	TRBV11-2	TRBJ1-2	CASSFGTAGYTF	TGTGCCAGCAGCTTCGGGACAGCTGGCTACACCTTC
NA	14	NA	TRBV4-1	TRBJ1-1	CASSHPWRGTEAFF	TGCGCCAGCAGCCATCCTTGGCGGGGAACTGAAGCTTTCTTT
NA	14	NA	TRBV7-6	TRBJ2-7	CASSSSRTSYEQYF	TGTGCCAGCAGCTCGAGCCGGACATCCTACGAGCAGTACTTC
NA	16	NA	TRBV11-3	TRBJ2-2	CASSLMSAGNTGELFF	TGTGCCAGCAGCTTAATGTCAGCGGGGAACACCGGGGAGCTGTTTTTT
NA	14	TRBD2	TRBV7-3	TRBJ2-5	CASRLGTSGGPQYF	TGTGCCAGCAGACTCGGGACTAGCGGGGGTCCCCAGTACTTC
NA	13	NA	TRBV30	TRBJ1-2	CAWETGINYGYTF	TGTGCCTGGGAGACAGGAATTAACTATGGCTACACCTTC
NA	14	TRBD1	TRBV7-3	TRBJ2-7	CASSLGQGVYEQYF	TGTGCCAGCAGCTTAGGCCAGGGGGTCTACGAGCAGTACTTC
NA	15	NA	TRBV5-1	TRBJ2-5	CASSLGRDRRETQYF	TGCGCCAGCAGCTTGGGGAGGGATCGGCGAGAGACCCAGTACTTC
NA	16	NA	TRBV9	TRBJ2-3	CASSVEAALSTDTQYF	TGTGCCAGCAGCGTAGAAGCGGCCCTTAGCACAGATACGCAGTATTTT
NA	14	NA	TRBV5-6	TRBJ2-2	CASSRGVNEGELFF	TGTGCCAGCAGCAGGGGCGTGAATGAAGGGGAGCTGTTTTTT
few	15	TRBD1	TRBV7-2	TRBJ1-3	CASSSGTARGNTIYF	TGTGCCAGCAGCTCGGGGACAGCCCGTGGAAACACCATATATTTT
NA	16	TRBD2	TRBV9	TRBJ2-7	CASSVGRASGYYEQYF	TGTGCCAGCAGCGTAGGGAGGGCTAGCGGATACTACGAGCAGTACTTC
NA	13	NA	TRBV6-5	TRBJ1-2	CASSYGRAGGYTF	TGTGCCAGCAGTTACGGAAGGGCGGGTGGCTACACCTTC
NA	15	TRBD2	TRBV6-6	TRBJ2-3	CASSYSRAGADTQYF	TGTGCCAGCAGTTACTCGAGAGCGGGAGCAGATACGCAGTATTTT
NA	17	TRBD1	TRBV12-5	TRBJ2-7	CASGLSGGGTGQREQYF	TGTGCTAGTGGTTTGTCAGGGGGAGGGACAGGGCAAAGAGAGCAGTACTTC
NA	12	NA	TRBV6-7	TRBJ2-7	CASSYPICEQYF	TGTGCCAGCAGTTACCCAATTTGCGAGCAGTACTTC
NA	15	NA	TRBV30	TRBJ2-1	CAWSVPSSSYNEQFF	TGTGCCTGGAGTGTACCATCTAGCTCCTACAATGAGCAGTTCTTC